A single sample gave rise to the 31 T cell receptor beta chains below, sequenced in a study of blood T cell repertoires in COVID-19. Data came from immunoSEQ multiplex PCR; TCRdb stores just in-frame clones and leaves some out. The repertoire holds about 190,000 clones, with roughly 89% as singletons. The specimen sequenced was peripheral blood. Receptors were obtained from a man between 40 and 49 years old with acute or convalescent COVID-19.

CDR3 amino acids: CAISPGGLADHQETQYF. For the CDR3, the DNA is TGTGCCATCAGCCCGGGGGGACTAGCGGACCACCAAGAGACCCAGTACTTC. The V gene is TRBV10-3, the J gene TRBJ2-5; 11 bases match TRBD2. CDR1 is ENHRY, CDR2 SYGVKD, per germline. Trimming at V came to 6 bases and at J to 0 bases, leaving 9 bases not matched to a gene. This CDR3 spans 17 amino acids.

The chain combines TRBV11-2 with TRBJ2-1; 9 bases are shared with TRBD2. Unmatched junction bases numbered 13, after V lost 6 bases and J lost 10 bases. This CDR3 contains 15 residues. CDR1 and CDR2 from the germline V gene are SGHAT and FQNNGV. The CDR3 loop reads CASSPRVAGAPEQFF. The CDR3 DNA is TGTGCCAGCAGTCCGAGGGTAGCGGGGGCCCCAGAGCAGTTCTTC.

The chain is built from TRBV5-1 and TRBJ2-7, with D perhaps matching TRBD2 (5 bases). CDR1 and CDR2 from the germline V gene are SGHRS and YFSETQ. V gave up 4 bases and J gave up 3 bases, with 11 bases separating them. This CDR3 is 13 amino acids long. The DNA for the CDR3 is TGCGCCAGCAGCCCAGGCGGAGGCTACGAGCAGTACTTC. It is translated as CASSPGGGYEQYF.

This rearrangement joins TRBV2 to TRBJ2-7, with 8 positions matching TRBD1. Losses at the gene ends were 3 bases for V and 1 base for J; bases not matched to a gene: 8. The CDR3 length is 16 residues. Germline V gene lookup returns CDR1 SNHLY and CDR2 FYNNEI. The CDR3 loop reads CASSEPGTGASYEQYF. The CDR3 DNA follows: TGTGCCAGCAGTGAGCCCGGGACAGGAGCGTCCTACGAGCAGTACTTC.

The chain couples TRBV5-8 to TRBJ1-4, with unresolved D. V lost 3 bases to trimming and J lost 3 bases, with 15 bases between them. Germline CDR1 is SGHTS and CDR2 is YDEGEE. CDR3 length: 16 residues. CDR3 bases: TGTGCCAGCAGCTGGAGTAGGATAGACGCTAATGAAAAACTGTTTTTT. Translating gives CASSWSRIDANEKLFF.

The genes are TRBV11-1 and TRBJ2-3; TRBD2 matches at 12 bases. J lost 7 bases, V lost 2 bases, and 7 bases had no gene match. CDR3 length: 16 residues. CDR1 and CDR2 (germline): SGHAT, FQDESV (reference sequence). CDR3 DNA: TGTGCCAGCAGCTTATCGCCTAGCGGGGGGGCATATACGCAGTATTTT. It codes for CASSLSPSGGAYTQYF.

The CDR3 nucleotides read TGTGCCAGTAGTATAGGACAGGGGTTTTCTGAAGCTTTCTTT. Its translation: CASSIGQGFSEAFF. The chain links TRBV19 to TRBJ1-1, with 8 bases lining up with TRBD1. The CDR3 sequence is 14 residues long. Per germline, CDR1 LNHDA and CDR2 SQIVND (reference sequence). V lost 1 base and J lost 6; bases outside the gene matches: 4. The full variable domain, completed using reference TRBV19 and TRBJ1-1, is DGGITQSPKYLFRKEGQNVTLSCEQNLNHDAMYWYRQDPGQGLRLIYYSQIVNDFQKGDIAEGYSVSREKKESFPLTVTSAQKNPTAFYLCASSIGQGFSEAFFGQGTRLTVV.

As concerns this clone: Relative to the germline gene, one junction end is altered; a read error may explain this. The gene calls are TRBV7-7 and TRBJ2-2; maybe TRBD2 (5 bases). Germline V CDR1 and CDR2: SSHAT, FNYEAQ (reference sequence). The CDR3 has 13 residues. The DNA for the CDR3 is TGTGCTAGCAGCCCCCCGGGGACCGGGGAGCTGTTTTTT. Protein: CASSPPGTGELFF.

V gene TRBV18 combines with J gene TRBJ1-5, with D uncertain. CDR1 is KGHSH and CDR2 is LQKENI in the germline V gene. This CDR3 is 15 amino acids long. Trimming removed 2 bases at V and 4 bases at J, with 12 bases between. CDR3 DNA: TGTGCCAGCTCACCAGGGCTCGGCAGTAATCAGCCCCAGCATTTT. It encodes CASSPGLGSNQPQHF.

This clone was observed once. This chain joins TRBV7-2 and TRBJ1-5, with a tentative D call TRBD2 (5 bases). The end of the DNA aligns better with TRBJ2-3, so the J call may be wrong. Germline CDR1 reads SGHTA; CDR2 reads FQGNSA. The CDR3 has 16 amino acids. CDR3 amino acids: CASSPTGTASNQPQYF. CDR3 DNA: TGTGCCAGCAGCCCGACGGGTACAGCTAGCAATCAGCCCCAGTATTTT.

The chain links TRBV7-9 to TRBJ2-1; no definite D call. Per germline, CDR1 SEHNR and CDR2 FQNEAQ (reference sequence). CDR3 length equals 13 residues. Trimming took off 1 base at V and 8 bases at J, with 9 bases between the two ends. The chain's CDR3 is CASSLGHPDEQFF. CDR3 nucleotides: TGTGCCAGCAGCTTAGGACACCCCGATGAGCAGTTCTTC.

This clone was observed once. V and J are TRBV10-1 and TRBJ2-1; 11 nucleotides line up with TRBD1. Germline assignment: CDR1 WNHNN and CDR2 SYGVQD (reference sequence). V was clipped by 10 bases and J by 10 bases; unmatched bases: 9. The CDR3 extends over 13 amino acids. The CDR3 DNA is TGCGCCACCCAGCCGGGACAGGGGGTCGAGCAGTTCTTC. This encodes CATQPGQGVEQFF.

The rearrangement links TRBV12-3 or TRBV12-4 to TRBJ2-7, with D possibly TRBD2 on 7 matching bases. The CDR3 spans 13 residues. V was shortened by 3 bases and J by 2 bases, with 8 bases between the two germline ends. The CDR3 is CASSLGGPYEQYF. CDR3 sequence (DNA): TGTGCCAGCAGTTTGGGGGGGCCCTACGAGCAGTACTTC.

This clone has just one count. CDR3 protein: CASSKGTVTNEKLFF. The DNA of the CDR3 is TGTGCCAGCAGCAAAGGGACAGTAACTAATGAAAAACTGTTTTTT. The genes are TRBV7-9 and TRBJ1-4; 7 positions agree with TRBD1. Germline CDR1 and CDR2: SEHNR and FQNEAQ (reference sequence). The CDR3 contains 15 residues. Germline trimming cut 5 bases from V and 1 base from J; bases unmatched to any gene: 4.

This chain connects TRBV7-6 to TRBJ2-2; TRBD1 is a possible D gene (5 bases). Germline CDR1 is SGHVS and CDR2 is FNYEAQ. Deletions cut 4 bases from V and 1 base from J, with 10 bases between. The CDR3 has 15 amino acids. CDR3 region: CASSSRVQNTGELFF. The DNA of the CDR3 is TGTGCCAGCAGCTCCAGGGTCCAGAACACCGGGGAGCTGTTTTTT. Together with reference TRBV7-6 and TRBJ2-2, the CDR3 gives the full variable domain: GAGVSQSPRYKVTKRGQDVALRCDPISGHVSLYWYRQALGQGPEFLTYFNYEAQQDKSGLPNDRFSAERPEGSISTLTIQRTEQRDSAMYRCASSSRVQNTGELFFGEGSRLTVL.

CDR3 region: CASSFRGNYGYTF. As DNA, the CDR3 is TGTGCCAGTAGCTTCAGGGGGAACTATGGCTACACCTTC. J is TRBJ1-2 and V is TRBV19, with 7 nucleotides matching TRBD1. This CDR3 has 13 residues. The germline V gene encodes CDR1 LNHDA and CDR2 SQIVND (reference sequence). V lost 6 bases, J lost 2 bases, and 3 bases stayed unmatched. Complete variable domain (other parts from reference TRBV19 and TRBJ1-2): DGGITQSPKYLFRKEGQNVTLSCEQNLNHDAMYWYRQDPGQGLRLIYYSQIVNDFQKGDIAEGYSVSREKKESFPLTVTSAQKNPTAFYLCASSFRGNYGYTFGSGTRLTVV.

This chain connects TRBV4-1 to TRBJ2-7; 7 bases fit TRBD1. The germline gives CDR1 MGHRA, CDR2 YSYEKL. With V trimmed by 8 bases and J by 5 bases, 12 bases remained unmatched. This CDR3 is 14 amino acids long. The DNA of the CDR3 is TGCGCCAGCCGGGCGGTGATACAGGGGAACGAGCAGTACTTC. Its translation: CASRAVIQGNEQYF.

J is TRBJ2-5 and V is TRBV5-1; 10 bases fit TRBD2. The CDR3 has 16 amino acids. Per the germline V gene, CDR1 is SGHRS and CDR2 is YFSETQ. The V and J ends lost 0 bases and 5 bases, in that order; junction bases with no gene match: 7. The CDR3 is CASSLALAGVWETQYF. DNA for the CDR3: TGCGCCAGCAGCTTGGCGCTAGCGGGGGTTTGGGAGACCCAGTACTTC.

The J gene is TRBJ2-1, the V gene TRBV6-5, with 10 bases identical to TRBD2. V was pared by 6 bases and J by 1 base, with 3 bases of the junction left unmatched. The CDR3 is made up of 15 amino acids. CDR1 is MNHEY and CDR2 is SVGAGI in the germline V gene. CDR3 sequence: CASRIAGGSYNEQFF. The CDR3 nucleotides read TGTGCCAGCAGAATAGCGGGGGGTTCCTACAATGAGCAGTTCTTC.

V is TRBV28 and J is TRBJ1-2; 7 nucleotides agree with TRBD1. The germline V gene has CDR1 MDHEN and CDR2 SYDVKM. The junction had 3 bases not matched to a gene; V was cut back by 7 bases and J by 4 bases. This CDR3 spans 12 amino acids. The CDR3: CASTQGGYGYTF. The CDR3 coding sequence is TGTGCCAGCACCCAGGGGGGCTATGGCTACACCTTC.

The chain links TRBV19 to TRBJ1-4; no clear D gene. V was cut by 5 bases and J by 4 bases, with 11 bases left in between. The CDR3 has 14 amino acids. CDR1 LNHDA and CDR2 SQIVND come from the germline V gene (reference sequence). This CDR3 is CASSAVYGNEKLFF. As DNA, the CDR3 is TGTGCCAGTAGTGCCGTATACGGTAATGAAAAACTGTTTTTT.

The chain carries TRBV7-2 and TRBJ2-2, with TRBD2 as a possible D gene (6 bases). The V gene lost 5 bases and the J gene lost 2 bases, with 18 bases spanning the gap. Germline V gives CDR1 SGHTA, CDR2 FQGNSA. The CDR3 has 17 amino acids. The CDR3 bases are TGTGCCAGCAGCCAAGTACCGGGACTCCTCAACACCGGGGAGCTGTTTTTT. Its protein product is CASSQVPGLLNTGELFF.

This clone was counted between two and nine times. V usage is TRBV14 and J usage is TRBJ1-2; 7 nucleotides match TRBD1. CDR3 size: 16 residues. The germline V gene encodes CDR1 SGHDN and CDR2 FVKESK. The V gene end was trimmed by 0 bases and the J gene end by 4 bases; junction bases not matched to a gene: 8. The DNA of the CDR3 is TGTGCCAGCAGCCAAGATAGAGGTGGGACAGCCTATGGCTACACCTTC. Residues: CASSQDRGGTAYGYTF.

V usage is TRBV19 and J usage is TRBJ1-2; D unresolved. The CDR3 runs 17 residues. CDR1 is LNHDA, CDR2 SQIVND, per germline (reference sequence). Trimming removed 2 bases from V and 4 bases from J, with 20 bases in between. CDR3 sequence (DNA): TGTGCCAGTAGTATAAAAGTCAGTCGGAACAGCCTCTATGGCTACACCTTC. The encoded protein is CASSIKVSRNSLYGYTF.

The chain links TRBV6-2 or TRBV6-3 to TRBJ2-3, with 15 bases that match TRBD2. V shed 6 bases, J shed 0 bases, and the junction held 7 bases outside the gene matches. The CDR3 loop spans 18 amino acids. CDR1 is MNHEY, CDR2 SVGEGT, per germline. Written as DNA, the CDR3 is TGTGCCAGCAGCAGCGGACTAGCGGGGGGGCCTAGCACAGATACGCAGTATTTT. Encoded protein: CASSSGLAGGPSTDTQYF.

On this clone: This CDR3 is also generated by other DNA sequences in the sample. V is TRBV18 and J is TRBJ2-7, with 8 bases matching TRBD1. This CDR3 region has 14 residues. Germline V gene data show CDR1 as KGHSH and CDR2 as LQKENI. J lost 3 bases, V lost 3 bases, and 4 bases had no gene match. The DNA of the CDR3 is TGTGCCAGCTCACCCGGGACAGGAGACTACGAGCAGTACTTC. This encodes CASSPGTGDYEQYF.

The chain recombines TRBV5-4 with TRBJ2-5, with 8 bases identical to TRBD2. V was clipped by 1 base and J by 5 bases; unmatched bases: 4. Germline CDR1 SGHNT, CDR2 YYREEE (reference sequence). The CDR3 length is 14 residues. The CDR3 loop is CASSLKSSGETQYF. The CDR3, as DNA: TGTGCCAGCAGCTTGAAGTCTAGCGGGGAGACCCAGTACTTC.

Points on this clone: A junction end diverges from the germline sequence, so it may reflect a read error. This CDR3 reads CASSQGEGNLIF. CDR3 nucleotide sequence: TGTGCCAGCAGCCAGGGGGAGGGGAACCTTATCTTC. The rearrangement links TRBV4-2 to TRBJ2-7; TRBD2 aligns across 7 bases. There are 12 residues in the CDR3. Germline-derived CDR1 and CDR2 are LGHNA and YNFKEQ.

V usage is TRBV28 and J usage is TRBJ2-5; no clear D. This CDR3 contains 15 residues. Looked up from germline, CDR1 is MDHEN and CDR2 is SYDVKM. Trimming stripped 0 bases from V and 1 base from J, with 9 bases between. This CDR3 reads CASSLWGRLQETQYF. CDR3 sequence (DNA): TGTGCCAGCAGTTTATGGGGCAGGCTCCAAGAGACCCAGTACTTC. The full variable domain, in which reference TRBV28 and TRBJ2-5 provide the parts outside the CDR3, is DVKVTQSSRYLVKRTGEKVFLECVQDMDHENMFWYRQDPGLGLRLIYFSYDVKMKEKGDIPEGYSVSREKKERFSLILESASTNQTSMYLCASSLWGRLQETQYFGPGTRLLVL.

The chain links TRBV12-3 or TRBV12-4 to TRBJ1-1; D is uncertain. The CDR3 length is 12 residues. Trimming shortened V by 3 bases and J by 5 bases, and 7 bases separated the two germline ends. The CDR3 nucleotides are TGTGCCAGCAGTTTTGGGGAGACTGAAGCTTTCTTT. It specifies CASSFGETEAFF.

This rearrangement joins TRBV10-3 to TRBJ2-1; 7 bases align to TRBD2. The CDR3 spans 15 residues. Germline V gene lookup returns CDR1 ENHRY and CDR2 SYGVKD. V was pared by 5 bases and J by 5 bases, with 9 bases of the junction left unmatched. CDR3 nucleotides: TGTGCCATCAGTATGCTAGCGGCCCACGACAATGAGCAGTTCTTC. This translates into CAISMLAAHDNEQFF.